The 17 T cell receptor beta chains listed next were all sequenced from one sample in a study of cytomegalovirus exposure and HLA in healthy donors. TCRdb keeps only in-frame clones here, not all; method: immunoSEQ multiplex PCR. The sample has about 170,000 clones; 85% to 90% are singletons. What was sequenced was PBMCs. Receptor source: a woman in her twenties or thirties in good health and CMV-seronegative.

The chain couples TRBV9 to TRBJ2-7, with TRBD1 identical over 12 bases. The V segment lost 0 bases and the J segment 6 bases; nucleotides outside the gene matches: 4. This CDR3 contains 15 residues. Germline CDR1 reads SGDLS; CDR2 reads YYNGEE. The CDR3 region is CASSVGGTGGSEQYF. The CDR3 bases are TGTGCCAGCAGCGTAGGCGGGACAGGGGGCTCCGAGCAGTACTTC.

V usage is TRBV5-5 and J usage is TRBJ1-2; D ambiguous. The CDR3 is 15 amino acids. V lost 0 bases to trimming and J lost 0 bases, with 9 bases between them. The germline gives CDR1 SGHKS, CDR2 YYEKEE (reference sequence). The CDR3 region is CASSLAARSNYGYTF. In DNA, the CDR3 is TGTGCCAGCAGCTTGGCCGCCAGGTCTAACTATGGCTACACCTTC.

The chain employs TRBV7-8 and TRBJ2-3; TRBD2 is a possible D gene (5 bases). This CDR3 is 14 amino acids long. The V end lost 5 bases, the J end lost 3 bases, and 12 bases lay between the germline ends. Per germline, CDR1 SGHVS and CDR2 FQNEAQ. Here the CDR3 reads CASSGGLGTDTQYF. The CDR3 coding sequence is TGTGCCAGCAGCGGCGGGCTGGGGACAGATACGCAGTATTTT.

The chain recombines TRBV7-2 with TRBJ2-1; 11 bases are shared with TRBD2. CDR1 is SGHTA and CDR2 is FQGNSA in the germline V gene. This CDR3 has 13 residues. V shed 8 bases, J shed 6 bases, and the junction held 3 bases outside the gene matches. The CDR3 loop is CASGLAGGNEQFF. The CDR3 DNA follows: TGTGCCAGCGGGCTAGCGGGGGGCAATGAGCAGTTCTTC.

The gene calls are TRBV4-1 and TRBJ1-1, with a weak D call TRBD1 (5 bases). Trimming shortened V by 0 bases and J by 6 bases, and 20 bases separated the two germline ends. This CDR3 is built from 17 residues. Germline CDR1 MGHRA, CDR2 YSYEKL. CDR3 sequence: CASSQDRGGPGSSEAFF. As DNA, the CDR3 is TGCGCCAGCAGCCAAGATCGGGGCGGGCCAGGGAGTTCTGAAGCTTTCTTT.

This chain uses TRBV5-6 with TRBJ2-2, with TRBD1 matching 7 bases. Germline V gene data show CDR1 as SGHDT and CDR2 as YYEEEE. Trimming at V came to 1 base and at J to 6 bases, leaving 9 bases not matched to a gene. The CDR3 runs to 16 residues. This chain's CDR3 is CASSLWWTGEPGELFF. CDR3 bases: TGTGCCAGCAGCTTGTGGTGGACAGGAGAACCCGGGGAGCTGTTTTTT.

V and J are TRBV13 and TRBJ2-7; D gene uncertain. The CDR3 spans 14 residues. V lost 2 bases and J 3 bases, leaving 11 bases between the germline ends. Germline-derived CDR1 and CDR2 are PRHDT and FYEKMQ (reference sequence). The DNA for the CDR3 is TGTGCCAGCAGCTTAACGGTGCTGGGCTACGAGCAGTACTTC. This translates into CASSLTVLGYEQYF. The complete variable domain, with remaining parts taken from reference TRBV13 and TRBJ2-7, reads AAGVIQSPRHLIKEKRETATLKCYPIPRHDTVYWYQQGPGQDPQFLISFYEKMQSDKGSIPDRFSAQQFSDYHSELNMSSLELGDSALYFCASSLTVLGYEQYFGPGTRLTVT.

This chain uses TRBV6-1 with TRBJ2-7, with no clear D. The CDR3 has 14 amino acids. The V and J ends lost 6 bases and 1 base respectively, with 13 bases between them. Per germline, CDR1 MNHNS and CDR2 SASEGT. CDR3 DNA: TGTGCCAGCAGGGGCTCTGCCGCATCCTACGAGCAGTACTTC. Translating it yields CASRGSAASYEQYF.

This clone was seen a single time. The chain has TRBV29-1 and TRBJ2-7; TRBD1 agrees at 7 bases. The trim removed 4 bases at V and 1 base at J, leaving 1 base unmatched. The germline CDR1 and CDR2 sequences are SQVTM and ANQGSEA. The CDR3 length is 12 residues. The CDR3 protein is CSVVGQSYEQYF. The CDR3 nucleotides are TGCAGCGTTGTGGGACAGTCCTACGAGCAGTACTTC.

The chain combines TRBV15 with TRBJ2-3; D may be TRBD2 (6 bases). V was shortened by 0 bases and J by 5 bases, with 12 bases between the two germline ends. In germline, CDR1 is LNHNV, CDR2 YYDKDF (reference sequence). The CDR3 sequence is 15 residues long. In DNA form, the CDR3 reads TGTGCCACCAGCAGAGATGGCGGGAAGGTAGATACGCAGTATTTT. This encodes CATSRDGGKVDTQYF.

The V call is TRBV5-1, the J call TRBJ2-5; no definite D call. The CDR3 loop spans 13 amino acids. The germline V gene encodes CDR1 SGHRS and CDR2 YFSETQ. With 2 bases removed from V and 3 bases from J, the gap between germline ends came to 8 bases. The CDR3 region has the DNA TGCGCCAGCAGCTTAAATAGCAAAGAGACCCAGTACTTC. Translated, it gives CASSLNSKETQYF.

This clone has just one count. The chain recombines TRBV7-2 with TRBJ1-5, with 9 bases fitting TRBD1. Germline trimming cut 2 bases from V and 5 bases from J; bases unmatched to any gene: 7. The CDR3 spans 16 residues. Germline lookup yields CDR1 SGHTA and CDR2 FQGNSA. The CDR3 DNA sequence: TGTGCCAGCAGCTTATCGGGACAGGGATCCTATCAGCCCCAGCATTTT. Amino acid sequence: CASSLSGQGSYQPQHF.

The rearrangement uses TRBV2 and TRBJ1-5; 8 bases agree with TRBD1. V shed 4 bases and J 3 bases; nucleotides not matched to a gene: 5. Germline V CDR1 and CDR2: SNHLY, FYNNEI. The CDR3 is 15 residues long. CDR3 DNA sequence: TGTGCCAGCAGTGGACGGACAGGGATCAATCAGCCCCAGCATTTT. Protein product: CASSGRTGINQPQHF.

This chain uses TRBV27 with TRBJ1-5, with 7 bases matching TRBD1. The V gene end was trimmed by 6 bases and the J gene end by 4 bases; junction bases not matched to a gene: 15. This CDR3 has 17 amino acids. Germline loops: CDR1 MNHEY, CDR2 SMNVEV (reference sequence). CDR3 nucleotides: TGTGCCAGCAGACCAACAGGGGCCACCTTCAAAAATCAGCCCCAGCATTTT. Protein sequence: CASRPTGATFKNQPQHF.

This chain uses TRBV19 with TRBJ2-3, with D unresolved. This CDR3 contains 16 residues. V gave up 5 bases and J gave up 2 bases, with 17 bases separating them. Germline V CDR1 and CDR2: LNHDA, SQIVND (reference sequence). CDR3 amino acids: CASSPERIGDTDTQYF. In nucleotides, the CDR3 is TGTGCCAGTAGTCCTGAACGAATTGGGGACACAGATACGCAGTATTTT.

The chain uses TRBV15 and TRBJ1-2; maybe TRBD1 (5 bases). V was pared by 0 bases and J by 2 bases, with 10 bases between. Per the germline V gene, CDR1 is LNHNV and CDR2 is YYDKDF (reference sequence). There are 15 residues in the CDR3. CDR3 loop: CATSRDGTVNYGYTF. As DNA, the CDR3 is TGTGCCACCAGCAGAGACGGGACGGTCAACTATGGCTACACCTTC.

The chain recombines TRBV7-9 with TRBJ1-2; 10 positions match TRBD1. Germline-derived CDR1 and CDR2 are SEHNR and FQNEAQ (reference sequence). Trimming took 3 bases from V and 3 from J; bases not matched to a gene: 1. This CDR3 is built from 14 residues. The CDR3 DNA reads as TGTGCCAGCAGCTTCGGACAGGGGGACTATGGCTACACCTTC. Residues: CASSFGQGDYGYTF.